Below are 15 T cell receptor beta chains sequenced from a single sample in a study of blood T cells in healthy people across ages. The authors ran a second PCR of roughly 6 to 12 cycles using a sample-barcoded 5' primer and a J-beta primer mix. TCRdb redid the calling of the 5' RACE reads with MiXCR, one entry per CDR3 protein. Of about 930,000 distinct CDR3 sequences in the sample, 25% to 30% were seen once. The sample was also linked to a second study, of T cells of mothers and their children.

Sequenced material: blood. The receptors here all came from a woman aged 40-49 years in good health.

This clonotype came up many times. The chain joins TRBV20-1 to TRBJ2-7; 9 bases map to TRBD2. Germline trimming cut 0 bases from V and 0 bases from J; bases unmatched to any gene: 6. Germline CDR1 DFQATT, CDR2 SNEGSKA (reference sequence). The CDR3 has 16 amino acids. This CDR3 reads CSAREGGLAISYEQYF. The DNA of the CDR3 is TGCAGTGCTAGAGAAGGAGGACTAGCGATCTCCTACGAGCAGTACTTC.

This clonotype was seen at least ten times. The rearrangement joins TRBV14 to TRBJ2-7, with D maybe TRBD2 (6 bases). CDR3 size: 14 residues. V lost 4 bases to trimming and J lost 2 bases, with 12 bases between them. Germline V gives CDR1 SGHDN, CDR2 FVKESK. The CDR3 spells CASSPYGGTYEQYF. CDR3 in DNA: TGTGCCAGCAGCCCATACGGGGGAACCTACGAGCAGTACTTC.

The chain carries TRBV28 and TRBJ2-1; 7 nucleotides line up with TRBD2. V trimming: 1 base; J trimming: 8 bases; junction bases outside the gene matches: 11. Germline-derived CDR1 and CDR2 are MDHEN and SYDVKM. The CDR3 is 16 residues long. CDR3 nucleotides: TGTGCCAGCAGTTTATTCTCTGGCGGGGGACGCGATGAGCAGTTCTTC. This codes for CASSLFSGGGRDEQFF.

V is TRBV6-5 and J is TRBJ2-7; a possible D gene is TRBD2 (5 bases). Matching the DNA end better, TRBJ2-5 makes the J call doubtful. This CDR3 comprises 12 residues. Germline V gene sequence: CDR1 MNHEY, CDR2 SVGAGI. CDR3 DNA sequence: TGTGCCAGCAGGATGAGAGGGGAGACCCAGTACTTC. Its protein product is CASRMRGETQYF.

The rearrangement links TRBV20-1 to TRBJ1-1; D is unclear. The length of the CDR3 is 11 residues. Between the trimmed V and J ends, which lost 0 bases and 11 bases, there was a span of 10 bases. Germline CDR1 reads DFQATT; CDR2 reads SNEGSKA (reference sequence). CDR3 nucleotide sequence: TGCAGTGCTAGAGAAGAACCTCGGGCTTTCTTT. Its translation: CSAREEPRAFF.

This clonotype turned up a few times. The chain recombines TRBV28 with TRBJ1-1, with D perhaps TRBD1 (5 bases). Trimming cost V 7 bases and J 6 bases, with 15 bases left between them. Germline V gene sequence: CDR1 MDHEN, CDR2 SYDVKM. This CDR3 has 13 amino acids. The CDR3 sequence: CASTGWEGPEAFF. CDR3 DNA: TGTGCCAGCACAGGGTGGGAGGGCCCTGAAGCTTTCTTT.

This clonotype was counted ten times or more. The chain recombines TRBV20-1 with TRBJ1-5; possible D gene TRBD1, 5 bases. Germline V gene data show CDR1 as DFQATT and CDR2 as SNEGSKA (reference sequence). The V and J ends lost 6 bases and 0 bases respectively, with 15 bases between them. The CDR3 totals 15 residues. The CDR3 is CSARAAEHSNQPQHF. DNA of the CDR3: TGCAGTGCCAGGGCCGCGGAGCATAGCAATCAGCCCCAGCATTTT.

The chain uses TRBV27 and TRBJ2-1; 8 bases map to TRBD1. V gave up 1 base and J gave up 1 base; unmatched junction bases: 15. The CDR3 covers 20 residues. Germline-derived CDR1 and CDR2 are MNHEY and SMNVEV (reference sequence). This CDR3 reads CASSLYLRQGAPQSYNEQFF. The CDR3 bases are TGTGCCAGCAGTTTATATTTGAGGCAGGGGGCCCCCCAATCCTACAATGAGCAGTTCTTC.

Concerning this clonotype: At one end, the junction sequence differs from germline, possibly due to a read error. V and J are TRBV29-1 and TRBJ2-7; the D gene is possibly TRBD1 (6 bases). Germline loops: CDR1 SQVTM, CDR2 ANQGSEA. The CDR3 length is 12 residues. Written as DNA, the CDR3 is TGCGGCGTTGTACAGGGTACCTACGAGCAGTACTTC. It codes for CGVVQGTYEQYF.

The count of this clonotype is one. Just one base apart from a much larger clone, this may be a read error. The chain is built from TRBV28 and TRBJ1-2; D is ambiguous. Looked up from germline, CDR1 is MDHEN and CDR2 is SYDVKM. CDR3 length equals 13 residues. The CDR3, as DNA: TGTGCCAGCAGCCCCAGCGAGCCCTATGGCCACACCTTC. It yields the protein CASSPSEPYGHTF.

The rearrangement joins TRBV5-1 to TRBJ1-4, with D perhaps matching TRBD1 (5 bases). Per germline, CDR1 SGHRS and CDR2 YFSETQ. The CDR3 totals 15 residues. V lost 4 bases, J lost 1 base, and 11 bases lay in between. CDR3 nucleotide sequence: TGCGCCAGCAGCGGGGACGGCCGAACTAATGAAAAACTGTTTTTT. This gives the protein CASSGDGRTNEKLFF.

This chain links TRBV12-3 or TRBV12-4 with TRBJ1-1; 7 bases align to TRBD1. The CDR3 contains 15 residues. Unmatched junction bases numbered 7, after V lost 6 bases and J lost 0 bases. The CDR3 spells CASRGSGTVNTEAFF. CDR3 sequence (DNA): TGTGCCAGCAGGGGCTCCGGGACAGTGAACACTGAAGCTTTCTTT.

This clonotype was seen ten or more times. The chain uses TRBV27 and TRBJ1-2; D might be TRBD1 (5 bases). Trimming cost V 1 base and J 5 bases, with 8 bases left between them. CDR1 is MNHEY and CDR2 is SMNVEV in the germline V gene (reference sequence). The CDR3 consists of 13 residues. The CDR3: CASSLYEGYGYTF. In DNA, the CDR3 is TGTGCCAGCAGTTTATACGAGGGGTATGGCTACACCTTC.

In its sample, this clonotype was seen many times. The genes are TRBV28 and TRBJ2-4; 7 nucleotides agree with TRBD1. This CDR3 is 12 amino acids long. Losses at the gene ends were 5 bases for V and 9 bases for J; bases not matched to a gene: 4. Germline CDR1 is MDHEN and CDR2 is SYDVKM. As DNA, the CDR3 is TGTGCCAGCAGTGCCAACAGGGGCATTCAGTACTTC. Its protein product is CASSANRGIQYF.

This sequence joins TRBV4-1 and TRBJ2-5; D gene uncertain. The closer fit of TRBJ2-7 to the DNA end suggests the J call may be wrong. Germline CDR1 reads MGHRA; CDR2 reads YSYEKL. The CDR3 extends over 16 amino acids. The CDR3 sequence is CASSQVPSQAAYEQYF. As DNA, the CDR3 is TGCGCCAGCAGCCAAGTCCCATCCCAGGCGGCCTACGAGCAGTACTTC.